The following is a T cell receptor beta chain sequence with its context. Profiling relied on immunoSEQ multiplex PCR, and the TCRdb table lists in-frame clones only, not all of them. The profile shows roughly 120,000 clones, less than 95% of them singletons. This CDR3 has 15 amino acids. CDR1 is MNHEY and CDR2 is SVGEGT in the germline V gene. Trimming left V 5 bases short and J 14 bases short, with 22 bases between. The data were taken from a study of control samples from healthy donors and cancer patients. J is TRBJ1-6 and V is TRBV6-2 or TRBV6-3; no clear D. The receptor's source is a human donor in good health. The donor label of this sample is uncertain. The sequencing input was blood. In nucleotides, the CDR3 is TGTGCCAGCAGTCCCTCGATGGGTCCCAGCAAAGCCCTCCACTTT. It codes for CASSPSMGPSKALHF.